Listed below are T cell receptor beta chains from one sample, sequenced in a study of T cells in tumors and immune-related adverse events. The table came from immunoSEQ multiplex PCR; TCRdb's copy has only in-frame clones and leaves some out. Here the sample spans more than 10,000 clones, 92% being singletons. The specimen comprised lymph node tissue, sampled from a patient treated with anti-PD-1 therapy. These receptors all stem from a female donor with metastatic renal cell carcinoma. Each CDR3 is given with its conserved first and last residue. The D gene is left open where the match is weak. For some rows the clone size is stated as once, few or many, or as a class when expanded; others skip it.

TRBD1,TRBV5-1,.,TRBJ2-7,TGCGCCAGCAGCTCCGGCCTGACAGGGATAAGCTACGAGCAGTACTTC,CASSSGLTGISYEQYF
.,TRBV7-8,.,TRBJ1-2,TGTGCCAGCAGCTCCGGGGCTCTACCCTATGGCTACACCTTC,CASSSGALPYGYTF
.,TRBV19,.,TRBJ2-1,TGTGCCAGTACTAGCGAGGTCACCTACAATGAGCAGTTCTTC,CASTSEVTYNEQFF
TRBD2,TRBV7-9,.,TRBJ2-7,TGTGCCAGCAGCCCGGGACTAGCGGGAATGCAGTACGAGCAGTACTTC,CASSPGLAGMQYEQYF
.,TRBV2,.,TRBJ1-2,TGTGCCAGCAGTGAACTTCCGGGACTCGGGGGCTACACCTTC,CASSELPGLGGYTF
TRBD1,TRBV30,.,TRBJ1-2,TGTGCAAACAGGGGGGCGGGAGGCTACACCTTC,CANRGAGGYTF
TRBD2,TRBV7-2,once,TRBJ2-7,TGTGCCAGCAGCTCGACTAGCGGGAGAGGATGGTACGAGCAGTACTTC,CASSSTSGRGWYEQYF
.,TRBV28,.,TRBJ2-7,TGTGCCAGCTCCGGCGTAGCCTACGAGCAGTACTTC,CASSGVAYEQYF
.,TRBV27,.,TRBJ2-7,TGTGCCAGCAGTTTCATCGGGTCCCAGACCTACGAGCAGTACTTC,CASSFIGSQTYEQYF
.,TRBV6-6,.,TRBJ2-3,TGTGCCAGCAGTTACTCGCTCAGGGAGTATACGCAGTATTTT,CASSYSLREYTQYF
TRBD2,TRBV7-7,.,TRBJ2-5,TGTGCTAGCAGCTCACCCCGGGGGGCCCAGTACTTC,CASSSPRGAQYF
TRBD1,TRBV19,.,TRBJ1-2,TGTGCCAGTAGTTCCCCCGGGACAGGACCTGGCTACACCTTC,CASSSPGTGPGYTF
.,TRBV4-1,.,TRBJ1-1,TGCGCCAGCAGCTCTACTTCTGTGGAAGCTTTCTTT,CASSSTSVEAFF
.,TRBV7-9,.,TRBJ2-5,TGTGCCAGCAGCTTAGGGGGGACCACCCAAGAGACCCAGTACTTC,CASSLGGTTQETQYF
.,TRBV6-6,.,TRBJ1-1,TGTGCCAGCAGTTCCGGACCCCTGGGCACTGAAGCTTTCTTT,CASSSGPLGTEAFF
.,TRBV4-2,.,TRBJ1-1,TGTGCCAGCAGCTATAGTAACACTGAAGCTTTCTTT,CASSYSNTEAFF
.,TRBV2,once,TRBJ2-7,TGTGCCAGCAACCCGGCAGGGTCCAACGAGCAGTACTTC,CASNPAGSNEQYF
.,TRBV2,.,TRBJ1-6,TGTGCCAGCAGTGGACAGCTCCTGACAAGCTCCTATAATTCACCCCTCCACTTT,CASSGQLLTSSYNSPLHF
TRBD1,TRBV29-1,.,TRBJ2-3,TGCAGCACGGGACAGGGGATGAGCACAGATACGCAGTATTTT,CSTGQGMSTDTQYF
.,TRBV2,.,TRBJ1-4,TGTGCCAGCAGTGTGATTCGGGGTCCCGAAAAACTGTTTTTT,CASSVIRGPEKLFF
TRBD2,TRBV5-1,.,TRBJ2-3,TGCGCCAGCAGCTTGGAGGCCACTAGCGGGGATACGCAGTATTTT,CASSLEATSGDTQYF
TRBD2,TRBV5-1,.,TRBJ2-3,TGCGCCAGCAGCTATGGACTAGCGGGACAAGATACGCAGTATTTT,CASSYGLAGQDTQYF
.,TRBV30,.,TRBJ1-2,TGTGCCTGGAGTGTACAGTTTGAGAGCGGCTACACCTTC,CAWSVQFESGYTF
TRBD1,TRBV19,.,TRBJ1-2,TGTGCCAGTAGTGCCAACAGGGGGTCTGTCTATGGCTACACCTTC,CASSANRGSVYGYTF
TRBD2,TRBV7-2,.,TRBJ2-5,TGTGCCAGCAGCTTTGGCCTAGCGGGGAAAGAGACCCAGTACTTC,CASSFGLAGKETQYF
.,TRBV7-8,.,TRBJ1-2,TGTGCCAGCAGCGGGGGGGGGCATGGCTACACCTTC,CASSGGGHGYTF
TRBD2,TRBV19,.,TRBJ2-7,TGTGCCAGTAGTACCCGGACTAGAATATCTCCAAAAACCTACGAGCAGTACTTC,CASSTRTRISPKTYEQYF
TRBD1,TRBV29-1,.,TRBJ2-7,TGCAGCGTCGCGGACAGGGGGGCCTACGAGCAGTACTTC,CSVADRGAYEQYF
TRBD2,TRBV15,.,TRBJ2-3,TGTGCCACCAGCAGACACAGCGGGGGAAACACAGATACGCAGTATTTT,CATSRHSGGNTDTQYF
.,TRBV18,.,TRBJ2-3,TGTGCCAGCTCACGGCAGACCGACGGGGATACGCAGTATTTT,CASSRQTDGDTQYF
.,TRBV5-4,.,TRBJ2-5,TGTGCCAGCAGCTTGGGTTCTAGTATCGAGACCCAGTACTTC,CASSLGSSIETQYF
.,TRBV7-9,.,TRBJ1-3,TGTGCCAGCAGCCCCTCAGCCGGAAACACCATATATTTT,CASSPSAGNTIYF
TRBD1,TRBV7-9,.,TRBJ2-1,TGTGCCAGCAGCATCGGGACAGGGAAGGGCTACAATGAGCAGTTCTTC,CASSIGTGKGYNEQFF
TRBD2,TRBV7-2,.,TRBJ2-3,TGTGCCAGCAGCTTAGCGGCGGGGGCAGATACGCAGTATTTT,CASSLAAGADTQYF
.,TRBV28,.,TRBJ2-1,TGTGCCAGCAGTTTAAACAACGGCAATGAGCAGTTCTTC,CASSLNNGNEQFF
.,TRBV9,.,TRBJ1-1,TGTGCCAGCAGCGTAGGTCCCAGGTTCCGCGGAGAGGGCACTGAAGCTTTCTTT,CASSVGPRFRGEGTEAFF
TRBD2,TRBV19,.,TRBJ2-5,TGTGTTAGTAGTCCGACTAGCGGGCAGACCCAGTACTTC,CVSSPTSGQTQYF
.,TRBV5-1,.,TRBJ2-2,TGCGCCAGCAGCTTTCGGGCCCTGAACACCGGGGAGCTGTTTTTT,CASSFRALNTGELFF
TRBD1,TRBV5-6,.,TRBJ1-4,TGTGCCAGCAGCCTGACAGGGGTGGCTGAAAAACTGTTTTTT,CASSLTGVAEKLFF
TRBD1,TRBV4-1,.,TRBJ2-7,TGCGCCAGCAGCCTTCAAACCGGGACAGGGGGCTCCTACGAGCAGTACTTC,CASSLQTGTGGSYEQYF
TRBD1,TRBV19,.,TRBJ2-7,TGTGCCAGTAGTTTCAGACAGGGAAGGTCCTACGAGCAGTACTTC,CASSFRQGRSYEQYF
TRBD1,TRBV27,.,TRBJ2-3,TGTGCCAGCAGTCTCCTCCGGGACAGGGGGTCGGTGGATACGCAGTATTTT,CASSLLRDRGSVDTQYF
.,TRBV5-1,.,TRBJ2-7,TGCGCCAGCAGCTTGGAGAGGCAGGCCTATTCCTACGAGCAGTACTTC,CASSLERQAYSYEQYF
.,TRBV4-2,.,TRBJ2-3,TGTGCCAGCAGCCAAGATCGTGCGGTTGGGGCTACGCAGTATTTT,CASSQDRAVGATQYF
.,TRBV6-4,.,TRBJ1-5,TGTGCCACCCCGGAGAAAGGTTGGGGCCCCAATCAGCCCCAGCATTTT,CATPEKGWGPNQPQHF
.,TRBV6-1,once,TRBJ2-1,TGTGCCAGCGGGTCGGGTCGAGTTAGCGAGCAGTTCTTC,CASGSGRVSEQFF
.,TRBV19,once,TRBJ1-1,TGTGCCAGTTCTTTCACAGGTAACACTGAAGCTTTCTTT,CASSFTGNTEAFF
TRBD1,TRBV10-1,.,TRBJ2-5,TGCGCCAGCAGTGAGCTGCGGACAGGGGAAGAGACCCAGTACTTC,CASSELRTGEETQYF
.,TRBV19,.,TRBJ1-2,TGTGCCAGTACAGAGGGCAGGGGCTCCTATGGCTACACCTTC,CASTEGRGSYGYTF
.,TRBV4-3,.,TRBJ2-6,TGCGCCAGCAGCCTAACGACCTCTGGGGCCAACGTCCTGACTTTC,CASSLTTSGANVLTF
TRBD2,TRBV15,.,TRBJ2-5,TGTGCCACCAGCAGAGATAGGACTAGCGGGGGGGCCCATGAGACCCAGTACTTC,CATSRDRTSGGAHETQYF
TRBD2,TRBV19,.,TRBJ2-7,TGTGCCAGTAGTATTTCGCTAGCGGGAGGCTTCGAGCAGTACTTC,CASSISLAGGFEQYF
.,TRBV20-1,few,TRBJ1-1,TGCAGTGCTGGCAGGGGTTCTGAAGCTTTCTTT,CSAGRGSEAFF
.,TRBV29-1,.,TRBJ1-4,TGCAGCGTTGAAGTCCTTAGTGGTCGGGAACTGTTTTTT,CSVEVLSGRELFF
.,TRBV19,once,TRBJ1-2,TGTGCCAGTACGAGGTCAAACTATGGCTACACCTTC,CASTRSNYGYTF
TRBD1,TRBV6-1,.,TRBJ1-2,TGTGCCAGCAGATTAATGCAGGGGGCGGACTATGGCTACACCTTC,CASRLMQGADYGYTF
TRBD2,TRBV6-4,.,TRBJ2-1,TGTGCCAGCAGTCCCCGTGGACTAGCGGGAGAGGTTAGTGAGCAGTTCTTC,CASSPRGLAGEVSEQFF
TRBD2,TRBV11-3,.,TRBJ2-1,TGTGCCAGCAGCTCGAGCGGGAGGAACCGTTTGCAGTTCTTC,CASSSSGRNRLQFF
TRBD1,TRBV2,.,TRBJ2-7,TGTGCCAGCAGCGAGGCGGGACAGGGGGAGAGCTACGAGCAGTACTTC,CASSEAGQGESYEQYF
TRBD1,TRBV6-1,.,TRBJ1-2,TGTGCCAGCAGTGAACTGGACAGGACGTTCTATGGCTACACCTTC,CASSELDRTFYGYTF